The entry that follows covers one TCR beta chain sequence. The junction departs from the called germline gene at one end, perhaps through a read error. The CDR3 is 16 amino acids. Germline CDR1 reads KGHDR; CDR2 reads SFDVKD. These data originate in a study of blood T cell repertoires in COVID-19. At the level of the study: Sites in the United States, Italy and Spain provided acute and convalescent COVID-19 samples. T cells, B-cell-depleted T cells, or PBMCs provided the cDNA or gDNA that served as material.

Per the study methods: Amplification of reference gene primers provided the estimated nucleated cell counts. Some clones are missing from TCRdb's copy, which holds only in-frame ones; the method was immunoSEQ multiplex PCR. The V and J calls and clone size are taken from that table; D and trimming were inferred from the DNA. This sample carries 250,000 to 300,000 clones, around 86% of them seen once, and the ten largest clones take roughly 0.92%. The chain employs TRBV24-1 and TRBJ2-5; a possible D gene is TRBD1 (6 bases). The sequence derives from a middle-aged woman who had recovered from COVID-19. Sequenced material: peripheral blood. This chain's CDR3 is CATNDMGRSGTSRWYF. CDR3 DNA sequence: TGTGCCACCAATGATATGGGGAGATCCGGGACAAGCAGGTGGTACTTC.